This is a list of T cell receptor beta chains from one sample in a study of cytomegalovirus exposure and HLA in healthy donors. Sequencing used immunoSEQ multiplex PCR; TCRdb keeps in-frame clones, though not all of them. Counted here are 140,000 to 150,000 clones, approximately 65% occurring once; the ten biggest clones make up 6% to 8%. The sequencing input was PBMCs. Receptors originate from a woman in her sixties in good health and CMV-seronegative. CDR3s include the opening cysteine and the closing phenylalanine or tryptophan. Each record gives: V gene, clone size, D gene, CDR3 length, J gene, CDR3 protein, CDR3 DNA. A D gene is named only where the DNA matches it firmly. Some rows mark clone size as missing; the rest say once, few, many or name a class of expanded clone.

>TRBV7-6|-|-|14|TRBJ2-7
CASSGPGLAYEQYF
TGTGCCAGCAGCGGACCGGGACTGGCCTACGAGCAGTACTTC
>TRBV7-3|once|TRBD2|16|TRBJ2-1
CASSPRGGGAYNEQFF
TGTGCCAGCAGCCCGAGGGGCGGGGGGGCCTACAATGAGCAGTTCTTC
>TRBV6-6|few|TRBD2|14|TRBJ2-5
CASSSGLAGETQYF
TGTGCCAGCAGTTCCGGACTAGCGGGGGAGACCCAGTACTTC
>TRBV9|-|-|15|TRBJ2-7
CASSVGLAGTYEQYF
TGTGCCAGCAGCGTAGGGCTAGCCGGGACCTACGAGCAGTACTTC
>TRBV11-2|few|TRBD1|14|TRBJ2-7
CASSFRDRDYEQYF
TGTGCCAGCAGCTTCCGGGACAGGGACTACGAGCAGTACTTC
>TRBV7-2|-|-|13|TRBJ2-1
CASSSEIYNEQFF
TGTGCCAGCAGCTCCGAGATATACAATGAGCAGTTCTTC
>TRBV6-5|-|TRBD2|14|TRBJ2-3
CASNRGGSTDTQYF
TGTGCCAGCAATCGGGGGGGGAGCACAGATACGCAGTATTTT
>TRBV18|-|-|16|TRBJ2-2
CASSPPGRQNTGELFF
TGTGCCAGCTCACCACCTGGCCGACAGAACACCGGGGAGCTGTTTTTT
>TRBV27|-|TRBD2|18|TRBJ2-3
CASRTLAGDPSFTDTQYF
TGTGCCAGCAGGACCCTAGCGGGAGACCCCTCGTTCACAGATACGCAGTATTTT
>TRBV15|-|TRBD1|16|TRBJ1-6
CATRSLNDRGNSPLHF
TGTGCCACCAGGTCCCTGAACGACAGGGGAAATTCACCCCTCCACTTT
>TRBV7-2|few|-|15|TRBJ1-6
CASNHGGEVRSPLHF
TGTGCCAGCAACCACGGGGGGGAGGTGAGGTCACCCCTCCACTTT
>TRBV5-4|-|TRBD1|16|TRBJ1-6
CASSSRTGGSNSPLHF
TGTGCCAGCAGCTCGAGGACAGGGGGGTCCAATTCACCCCTCCACTTT
>TRBV6-6|-|TRBD1|15|TRBJ1-6
CASRPPGQGNSPLHF
TGTGCCAGCAGGCCCCCGGGACAGGGGAATTCACCCCTCCACTTT
>TRBV4-1|-|-|15|TRBJ2-7
CASSQDEANSYEQYF
TGCGCCAGCAGCCAAGATGAGGCCAACTCCTACGAGCAGTACTTC
>TRBV19|-|-|17|TRBJ2-2
CASSIRGIGGRTGELFF
TGTGCCAGTAGTATCCGAGGTATCGGGGGGCGGACCGGGGAGCTGTTTTTT
>TRBV19|-|-|14|TRBJ2-1
CASSIGTWYNEQFF
TGTGCCAGTAGTATCGGGACTTGGTACAATGAGCAGTTCTTC
>TRBV29-1|-|TRBD2|13|TRBJ2-1
CSVAAGGSSEQFF
TGCAGCGTTGCAGCGGGAGGGAGCTCCGAGCAGTTCTTC
>TRBV19|few|TRBD2|11|TRBJ2-1
CASIAGNEQFF
TGTGCCAGCATAGCGGGAAATGAGCAGTTCTTC
>TRBV6-4|once|-|17|TRBJ2-2
CASSDSQGSPNTGELFF
TGTGCCAGCAGTGACTCACAGGGTAGTCCGAACACCGGGGAGCTGTTTTTT
>TRBV25-1|-|TRBD1|14|TRBJ2-2
CASSVTGGSGELFF
TGTGCCAGCAGTGTCACAGGGGGTTCCGGGGAGCTGTTTTTT
>TRBV5-1|-|TRBD2|15|TRBJ2-3
CASSLEGTRADTQYF
TGCGCCAGCAGCTTGGAGGGGACTAGGGCAGATACGCAGTATTTT
>TRBV29-1|-|-|13|TRBJ2-7
CSVASTTAYEQYF
TGCAGCGTCGCTAGCACAACCGCCTACGAGCAGTACTTC
>TRBV7-8|few|-|15|TRBJ2-1
CASSPRDNSYNEQFF
TGTGCCAGCAGCCCACGGGACAACTCCTACAATGAGCAGTTCTTC
>TRBV23-1|-|TRBD1|17|TRBJ1-6
CASSPTNRGRSRSPLHF
TGCGCCAGCAGTCCAACCAACAGGGGGCGAAGCCGTTCACCCCTCCACTTT
>TRBV28|-|-|15|TRBJ1-4
CASSIGGRANEKLFF
TGTGCCAGCAGTATCGGGGGTAGAGCTAATGAAAAACTGTTTTTT
>TRBV7-3|-|-|13|TRBJ1-6
CASSSRQNSPLHF
TGTGCCAGCAGCTCCCGACAGAATTCACCCCTCCACTTT
>TRBV29-1|-|-|9|TRBJ2-1
CSVDRSPFF
TGCAGCGTGGATAGGAGTCCGTTCTTC
>TRBV2|few|TRBD2|13|TRBJ2-3
CASWGGGADTQYF
TGTGCCAGCTGGGGGGGAGGCGCAGATACGCAGTATTTT
>TRBV7-9|-|-|13|TRBJ1-2
CASSLARAYGYTF
TGTGCCAGCAGCTTAGCCAGGGCCTATGGCTACACCTTC
>TRBV18|-|-|15|TRBJ1-2
CASHRTVDSNYGYTF
TGTGCCAGCCACAGGACGGTTGATTCTAACTATGGCTACACCTTC
>TRBV5-1|few|-|15|TRBJ1-4
CASSLAGGEGEKLFF
TGCGCCAGCAGCTTGGCCGGAGGGGAGGGTGAAAAACTGTTTTTT
>TRBV15|few|TRBD2|14|TRBJ2-7
CATSRGGSSYEQYF
TGTGCCACCAGCAGAGGCGGGAGCTCCTACGAGCAGTACTTC
>TRBV11-1|-|TRBD1|14|TRBJ1-2
CASSLRTGSYGYTF
TGTGCCAGCAGCTTACGGACAGGGAGCTATGGCTACACCTTC
>TRBV19|-|TRBD2|17|TRBJ2-5
CASSPTPGLGQGETQYF
TGTGCCAGTAGTCCCACCCCCGGACTAGGGCAAGGAGAGACCCAGTACTTC
>TRBV28|few|TRBD1|14|TRBJ2-7
CASSSGDRRYEQYF
TGTGCCAGCAGTTCAGGGGACAGACGCTACGAGCAGTACTTC
>TRBV12-2|-|-|20|TRBJ2-5
CASRFRIGLEGQGMMETQYF
TGTGCAAGTCGCTTCCGAATAGGCTTAGAGGGACAGGGGATGATGGAGACCCAGTACTTC
>TRBV2|-|-|13|TRBJ2-1
CASSEGQGREQFF
TGTGCCAGCAGTGAAGGGCAGGGAAGGGAGCAGTTCTTC
>TRBV2|-|-|13|TRBJ1-4
CASSGGGAEKLFF
TGTGCCAGCAGTGGGGGGGGCGCGGAAAAACTGTTTTTT
>TRBV6-1|-|-|14|TRBJ1-5
CASSATGTRQPQHF
TGTGCCAGCAGCGCCACAGGGACGCGGCAGCCCCAGCATTTT
>TRBV5-1|-|-|14|TRBJ2-5
CASSLTGGEETQYF
TGCGCCAGCAGCTTGACAGGGGGGGAAGAGACCCAGTACTTC
>TRBV29-1|-|-|12|TRBJ1-1
CSVEIKNTEAFF
TGCAGCGTCGAAATCAAGAACACTGAAGCTTTCTTT
>TRBV7-9|-|TRBD1|12|TRBJ1-1
CSSSLGTGEAFF
TGTTCCAGCAGCTTAGGGACAGGGGAAGCTTTCTTT
>TRBV10-3|-|TRBD2|13|TRBJ2-5
CAISSGRGETQYF
TGTGCCATCAGCAGCGGGAGGGGAGAGACCCAGTACTTC
>TRBV28|-|TRBD2|15|TRBJ2-1
CASSLNSGGAYEQFF
TGTGCCAGCAGTCTGAATAGCGGGGGGGCCTATGAGCAGTTCTTC
>TRBV4-1|-|TRBD2|15|TRBJ2-7
CASSSGRSSTYGQYF
TGCGCCAGCAGCAGCGGGAGGTCCAGCACCTACGGGCAGTACTTC
>TRBV7-2|-|TRBD1|15|TRBJ2-1
CASSPPGQGQNGQFF
TGTGCCAGCAGCCCACCGGGACAGGGGCAAAATGGGCAGTTCTTC
>TRBV5-5|-|TRBD1|13|TRBJ1-2
CASSDRAPNGYTF
TGTGCCAGCTCCGACAGGGCCCCCAATGGCTACACCTTC
>TRBV6-5|-|TRBD1|15|TRBJ2-2
CASYPGQGATGELFF
TGTGCCAGCTATCCGGGACAGGGAGCCACCGGGGAGCTGTTTTTT
>TRBV29-1|-|-|12|TRBJ2-5
CSVSVERETQYF
TGCAGCGTTAGCGTGGAGCGGGAGACCCAGTACTTC
>TRBV7-9|-|-|16|TRBJ2-4
CASSPGGPPIKNIQYF
TGTGCCAGCAGCCCCGGGGGACCGCCTATCAAAAACATTCAGTACTTC
>TRBV6-1|once|-|14|TRBJ2-4
CASGLTLAKNIQYF
TGTGCCAGCGGACTGACCCTAGCCAAAAACATTCAGTACTTC
>TRBV7-2|-|TRBD2|15|TRBJ2-5
CASSLGPSGEGTQYF
TGTGCCAGCAGCTTAGGGCCTAGCGGGGAGGGGACCCAGTACTTC
>TRBV6-1|few|TRBD1|14|TRBJ2-7
CASSLTQGDYEQYF
TGTGCCAGCAGTCTGACTCAGGGGGACTACGAGCAGTACTTC
>TRBV28|-|TRBD1|17|TRBJ1-4
CASSSLDRGRGNEKLFF
TGTGCCAGCAGTTCCTTAGACAGGGGTAGGGGTAATGAAAAACTGTTTTTT
>TRBV28|-|-|14|TRBJ2-1
CASSSHVRGDEQFF
TGTGCCAGCAGTTCCCACGTCAGGGGGGATGAGCAGTTCTTC